What follows is one T cell receptor beta chain and its context. Its antigen is unidentified. This CDR3 is 14 amino acids long. Trimming left V 5 bases short and J 5 bases short, with 14 bases between. The V gene's germline CDR1 is SGHNT and CDR2 YENEEA. This sample was included in a study of beta chain features in type 1 diabetes. Looking at the study overall: Over all samples combined, about 100,000,000 sorted cells were examined.

Expressed TCRB transcripts were sequenced, since all the RNA that had been isolated was reverse transcribed. Assay: immunoSEQ multiplex PCR; the TCRdb copy retains only in-frame clones and omits some. The sample consists of fewer than 650,000 clones, less than 20% of them appearing once. Findings and caveats of the study: Patients' naive, central memory and regulatory TCRB repertoires appeared more alike than those of healthy donors.

Purity of each sorted population was above 95%. The sequence was collected from a man between 18 and 29 years old in good health. The chain is built from TRBV11-3 and TRBJ2-3, with a tentative D call TRBD2 (7 bases). The sequencing input was naive CD4+ T cells from blood. The DNA of the CDR3 is TGTGCCAGCAGCGACGGGGGGCAAGGAGATACGCAGTATTTT. Protein sequence: CASSDGGQGDTQYF. Full variable domain (remainder filled in from reference TRBV11-3 and TRBJ2-3): EAGVVQSPRYKIIEKKQPVAFWCNPISGHNTLYWYLQNLGQGPELLIRYENEEAVDDSQLPKDRFSAERLKGVDSTLKIQPAELGDSAVYLCASSDGGQGDTQYFGPGTRLTVL.